This T cell receptor (beta chain) was documented in a study of cytomegalovirus exposure and HLA in healthy donors. Study outcomes and limitations: Excluded were some V segments that proved indistinguishable, including TRBV6-2 and TRBV6-3. Apparent HLA restriction characterized most CMV-associated TCR beta chains in a later analysis.

Note on this clone: Its target is not known.

Regarding donors, all were healthy bone marrow donors. The CDR3 loop spans 14 amino acids. CDR1 is MNHEY, CDR2 SMNVEV, per germline (reference sequence). V shed 0 bases and J shed 2 bases, with 8 bases lying between them. Primers for the PCR totalled 60 Vbeta and 13 Jbeta. Original handling: An analysis that came later counted 80 million or so unique TCR beta chains, roughly 11 million shared. Sequencing was performed with immunoSEQ multiplex PCR; in TCRdb, only in-frame clones are kept and a portion is missing. The D gene and trimming were derived from the DNA, and the V and J assignments and clone size from that table. Here the sample spans approximately 200,000 clones, approximately 85% being singletons.

J is TRBJ2-7 and V is TRBV27; D remains unclear. The sequencing input was PBMCs. This clonotype was sampled from a girl aged 5 to 17 in good health and CMV-seropositive. DNA for the CDR3: TGTGCCAGCAGTTTATCGCCAGGCGCCTACGAGCAGTACTTC. Translated, it gives CASSLSPGAYEQYF.